The next 16 T cell receptor beta chains were all read from a single sample in a study of T cell responses to AZD1222 COVID-19 vaccine. Profiling relied on immunoSEQ multiplex PCR, and the TCRdb table lists in-frame clones only, not all of them. The sample has some 110,000 clones; around 83% are singletons. Sequencing was performed on peripheral blood, taken 28 days after the second AZD1222 dose. These receptors all stem from an adult who received the AZD1222 COVID-19 vaccine.

CDR3 DNA sequence: TGTGCCAGCACCTGGGCCGGGACAGGGGGAATGGGTGAGCAGTTCTTC. Translating gives CASTWAGTGGMGEQFF. The chain has TRBV28 and TRBJ2-1, with TRBD1 matching 11 bases. Germline V lookup: CDR1 MDHEN, CDR2 SYDVKM. The length of the CDR3 is 16 residues. Unmatched junction bases numbered 14, after V lost 7 bases and J lost 9 bases.

This clone has a handful of counts. The CDR3, as DNA: TGTGCCAGCAGTGGATTTTACACCGGGGAGCTGTTTTTT. Translation gives CASSGFYTGELFF. The V and J genes are TRBV6-6 and TRBJ2-2, with D unclear. V lost 5 bases and J 3 bases, leaving 7 bases between the germline ends. Germline V gene data show CDR1 as MNHNY and CDR2 as SVGAGI (reference sequence). The CDR3 has 13 amino acids.

CDR3 DNA: TGTGCCAGCAGTTCGGGGGCAGCGAGGGAAAAACTGTTTTTT. Translating gives CASSSGAAREKLFF. This chain joins TRBV28 and TRBJ1-4; the D gene is possibly TRBD1 (6 bases). The CDR3 runs to 14 residues. The V end lost 4 bases, the J end lost 8 bases, and 14 bases lay between the germline ends. CDR1 is MDHEN, CDR2 SYDVKM, per germline.

CDR3 in amino acids: CASSPGGGGYTF. CDR3 nucleotide sequence: TGTGCCAGCAGTCCCGGAGGGGGTGGCTACACCTTC. The chain carries TRBV12-3 or TRBV12-4 and TRBJ1-2, with D perhaps matching TRBD1 (6 bases). The V and J ends lost 5 bases and 7 bases respectively, with 11 bases between them. The CDR3 is 12 residues long.

The rearrangement uses TRBV29-1 and TRBJ2-3; 9 bases are shared with TRBD2. There are 16 residues in the CDR3. The germline gives CDR1 SQVTM, CDR2 ANQGSEA. V was clipped by 7 bases and J by 0 bases; unmatched bases: 11. The CDR3 sequence is CSAGGPSGVSTDTQYF. The CDR3 nucleotides are TGCAGCGCAGGGGGGCCTAGCGGGGTGAGCACAGATACGCAGTATTTT.

The chain has TRBV10-3 and TRBJ1-1; D remains unclear. Germline V gives CDR1 ENHRY, CDR2 SYGVKD. Trimming removed 0 bases from V and 1 base from J, with 6 bases in between. CDR3 length: 14 residues. Here the CDR3 reads CAISESRANTEAFF. The CDR3 region has the DNA TGTGCCATCAGTGAGTCGCGAGCGAACACTGAAGCTTTCTTT.

The sample holds a few counts of this clone. V usage is TRBV7-2 and J usage is TRBJ2-7; D gene uncertain. Per germline, CDR1 SGHTA and CDR2 FQGNSA. Trimming shortened V by 8 bases and J by 4 bases, and 9 bases separated the two germline ends. The CDR3 extends over 11 amino acids. The CDR3 region is CASRASYEQYF. CDR3 nucleotide sequence: TGTGCCAGCCGGGCCAGTTACGAGCAGTACTTC.

This clone was recorded only once. The rearrangement links TRBV19 to TRBJ2-7; D may be TRBD1 or TRBD2 (6 bases each). Between the trimmed V and J ends, which lost 5 bases and 3 bases, there was a span of 17 bases. The CDR3 loop spans 15 amino acids. The V gene's germline CDR1 is LNHDA and CDR2 SQIVND (reference sequence). CDR3 in DNA: TGTGCCAGTAGTGGCGGGACCCTCAGGGGCTACGAGCAGTACTTC. Translating gives CASSGGTLRGYEQYF.

The chain links TRBV20-1 to TRBJ2-1, with 9 bases identical to TRBD2. Germline-derived CDR1 and CDR2 are DFQATT and SNEGSKA (reference sequence). Trimming took 3 bases from V and 5 from J; bases not matched to a gene: 8. The CDR3 is made up of 15 amino acids. CDR3 loop: CSASRLADPNNEQFF. The CDR3, as DNA: TGCAGTGCTAGTAGACTAGCGGACCCTAACAATGAGCAGTTCTTC.

The chain recombines TRBV4-3 with TRBJ2-5; 12 nucleotides align to TRBD2. V trimming: 0 bases; J trimming: 5 bases; junction bases outside the gene matches: 7. Germline CDR1 reads LGHNA; CDR2 reads YSLEER. The CDR3 contains 17 residues. The CDR3 DNA is TGCGCCAGCAGCCAAGATCCTAGCGGGGGGGTTTCGGAGACCCAGTACTTC. This sequence encodes CASSQDPSGGVSETQYF.

The chain uses TRBV7-3 and TRBJ1-1; D is ambiguous. The length of the CDR3 is 14 residues. Germline V CDR1 and CDR2: SGHTA, FQGTGA. V lost 0 bases and J 3 bases, leaving 8 bases between the germline ends. The CDR3 DNA sequence: TGTGCCAGCAGCTTAACGGGAGGTTACACTGAAGCTTTCTTT. It translates to CASSLTGGYTEAFF.

This chain joins TRBV6-1 and TRBJ2-3; 8 bases map to TRBD2. Germline V lookup: CDR1 MNHNS, CDR2 SASEGT. CDR3 size: 15 residues. Trimming cost V 3 bases and J 4 bases; bases outside gene matches: 6. The DNA for the CDR3 is TGTGCCAGCAGTGAGCCCAGCGGGAGCCCAGATACGCAGTATTTT. Translation gives CASSEPSGSPDTQYF.

The chain couples TRBV7-8 to TRBJ1-5, with D possibly being TRBD1 (5 bases). The CDR3 covers 16 residues. V was trimmed by 4 bases and J by 4 bases, leaving 17 bases between them. Germline lookup yields CDR1 SGHVS and CDR2 FQNEAQ. CDR3 region: CASSWGWDGLNQPQHF. The CDR3 DNA reads TGTGCCAGCAGCTGGGGTTGGGACGGACTAAATCAGCCCCAGCATTTT.

The CDR3 protein is CASSWVYQETQYF. The CDR3 nucleotides are TGTGCCAGCAGTTGGGTGTACCAAGAGACCCAGTACTTC. The genes are TRBV6-5 and TRBJ2-5; no definite D call. Trimming took 4 bases from V and 0 from J, leaving 6 bases between them. The CDR3 length is 13 residues. The germline gives CDR1 MNHEY, CDR2 SVGAGI.

The chain recombines TRBV4-3 with TRBJ2-1; D gene ambiguous. Germline loops: CDR1 LGHNA, CDR2 YSLEER. The germline V and J ends were trimmed by 1 base and 7 bases, with 11 bases remaining between them. This CDR3 region has 14 residues. The CDR3 reads CASSQGRDNNEQFF. The CDR3 DNA reads as TGCGCCAGCAGCCAAGGAAGGGATAATAATGAGCAGTTCTTC.

The rearrangement joins TRBV5-5 to TRBJ1-2, with D perhaps TRBD1 (5 bases). This CDR3 contains 15 residues. Looked up from germline, CDR1 is SGHKS and CDR2 is YYEKEE (reference sequence). V gave up 0 bases and J gave up 6 bases, with 15 bases separating them. This CDR3 is CASSLDTHGTNGYTF. For the CDR3, the DNA is TGTGCCAGCAGCTTGGACACCCATGGGACCAATGGCTACACCTTC.